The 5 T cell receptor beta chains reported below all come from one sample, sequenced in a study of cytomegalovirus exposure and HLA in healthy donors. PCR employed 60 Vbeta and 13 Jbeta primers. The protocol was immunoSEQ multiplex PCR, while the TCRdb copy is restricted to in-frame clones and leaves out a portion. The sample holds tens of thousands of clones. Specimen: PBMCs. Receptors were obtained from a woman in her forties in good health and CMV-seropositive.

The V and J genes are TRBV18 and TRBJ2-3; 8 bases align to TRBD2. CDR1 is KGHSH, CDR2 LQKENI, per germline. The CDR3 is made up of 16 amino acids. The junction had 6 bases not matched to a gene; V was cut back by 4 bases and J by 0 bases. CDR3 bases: TGTGCCAGCTCACAGAGCGGGGGAATTAGCACAGATACGCAGTATTTT. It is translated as CASSQSGGISTDTQYF.

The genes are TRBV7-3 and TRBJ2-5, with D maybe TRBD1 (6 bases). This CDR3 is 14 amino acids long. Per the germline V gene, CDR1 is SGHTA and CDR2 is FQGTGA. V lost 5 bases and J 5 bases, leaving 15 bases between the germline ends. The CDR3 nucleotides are TGTGCCAGCAGCCCCACAGGGCAGGGGGAGACCCAGTACTTC. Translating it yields CASSPTGQGETQYF.

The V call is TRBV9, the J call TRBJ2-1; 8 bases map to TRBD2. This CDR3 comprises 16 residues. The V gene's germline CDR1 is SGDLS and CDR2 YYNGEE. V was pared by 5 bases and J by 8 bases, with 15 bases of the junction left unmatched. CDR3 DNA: TGTGCCAGCAGTAGACACGGGGGGGAGTTGGACCATGAGCAGTTCTTC. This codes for CASSRHGGELDHEQFF.

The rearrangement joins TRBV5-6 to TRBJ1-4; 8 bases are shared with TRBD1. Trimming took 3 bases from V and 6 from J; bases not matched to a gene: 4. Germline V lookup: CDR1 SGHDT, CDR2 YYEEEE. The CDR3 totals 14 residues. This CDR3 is CASSWTGKDEKLFF. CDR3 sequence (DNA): TGTGCCAGCAGCTGGACAGGGAAGGATGAAAAACTGTTTTTT.

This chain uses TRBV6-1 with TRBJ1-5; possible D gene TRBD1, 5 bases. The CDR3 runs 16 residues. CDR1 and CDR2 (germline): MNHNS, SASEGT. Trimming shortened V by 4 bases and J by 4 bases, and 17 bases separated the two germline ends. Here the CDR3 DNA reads TGTGCCAGCAGTGGGGAGGGGCAGGGAGGAAATCAGCCCCAGCATTTT. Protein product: CASSGEGQGGNQPQHF.